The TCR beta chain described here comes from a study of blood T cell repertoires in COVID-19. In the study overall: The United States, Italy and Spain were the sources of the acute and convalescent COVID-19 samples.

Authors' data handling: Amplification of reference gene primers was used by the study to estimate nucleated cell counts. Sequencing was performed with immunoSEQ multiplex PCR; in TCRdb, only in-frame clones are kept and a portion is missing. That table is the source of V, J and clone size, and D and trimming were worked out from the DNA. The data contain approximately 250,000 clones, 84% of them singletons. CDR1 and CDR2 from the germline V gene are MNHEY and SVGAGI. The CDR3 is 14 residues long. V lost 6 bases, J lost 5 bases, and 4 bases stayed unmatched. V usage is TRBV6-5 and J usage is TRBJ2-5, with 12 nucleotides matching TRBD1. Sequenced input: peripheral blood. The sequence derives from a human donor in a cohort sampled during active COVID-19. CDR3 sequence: CASSRDRGQETQYF. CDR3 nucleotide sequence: TGTGCCAGCAGCCGGGACAGGGGGCAGGAGACCCAGTACTTC.